This T cell receptor beta chain was captured by sequencing in a study of T cell repertoires in cytomegalovirus infection. Overall study context: An indication of both CMV infection and matching HLA type came from public TCR beta signatures.

The V gene end was trimmed by 3 bases and the J gene end by 2 bases; junction bases not matched to a gene: 4. Germline V gene sequence: CDR1 SGHRS, CDR2 YFSETQ. The length of the CDR3 is 16 residues. Each CDR3 protein is one row after TCRdb ran MiXCR on the reads. The sample holds approximately 550,000 distinct CDR3 sequences, approximately 15% seen once. This clonotype was seen a few times. The TCR sequence derives from a human donor in good health (CMV status not recorded). Some clones in this sample may be carry-over from other donors' samples. The sequencing sample was made of CD8+ T cells from PBMCs. V is TRBV5-1 and J is TRBJ2-3; TRBD2 aligns across 12 bases. As DNA, the CDR3 is TGCGCCAGCAGCTATACTAGCGGGAGGACCACAGATACGCAGTATTTT. It codes for CASSYTSGRTTDTQYF.